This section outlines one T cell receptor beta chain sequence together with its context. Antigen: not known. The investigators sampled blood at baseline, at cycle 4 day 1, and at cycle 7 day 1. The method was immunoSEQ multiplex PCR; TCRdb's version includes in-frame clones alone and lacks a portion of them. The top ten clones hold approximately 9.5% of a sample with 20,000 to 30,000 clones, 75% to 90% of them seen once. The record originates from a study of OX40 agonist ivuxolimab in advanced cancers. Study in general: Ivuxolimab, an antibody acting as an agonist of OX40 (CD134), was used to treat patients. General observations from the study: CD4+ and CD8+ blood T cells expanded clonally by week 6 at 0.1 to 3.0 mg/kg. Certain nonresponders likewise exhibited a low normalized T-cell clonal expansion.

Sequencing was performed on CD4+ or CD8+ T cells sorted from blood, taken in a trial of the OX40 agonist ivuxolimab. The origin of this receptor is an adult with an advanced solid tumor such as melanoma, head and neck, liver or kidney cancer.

The CDR3 sequence: CASSLGSGVRNEKLFF. The CDR3 DNA follows: TGCGCCAGCAGCCTCGGCTCCGGAGTAAGAAATGAAAAACTGTTTTTT. V gene TRBV4-1 combines with J gene TRBJ1-4, with D unresolved. CDR3 size: 16 residues. The germline V gene encodes CDR1 MGHRA and CDR2 YSYEKL. Trimming cost V 4 bases and J 5 bases, with 17 bases left between them.